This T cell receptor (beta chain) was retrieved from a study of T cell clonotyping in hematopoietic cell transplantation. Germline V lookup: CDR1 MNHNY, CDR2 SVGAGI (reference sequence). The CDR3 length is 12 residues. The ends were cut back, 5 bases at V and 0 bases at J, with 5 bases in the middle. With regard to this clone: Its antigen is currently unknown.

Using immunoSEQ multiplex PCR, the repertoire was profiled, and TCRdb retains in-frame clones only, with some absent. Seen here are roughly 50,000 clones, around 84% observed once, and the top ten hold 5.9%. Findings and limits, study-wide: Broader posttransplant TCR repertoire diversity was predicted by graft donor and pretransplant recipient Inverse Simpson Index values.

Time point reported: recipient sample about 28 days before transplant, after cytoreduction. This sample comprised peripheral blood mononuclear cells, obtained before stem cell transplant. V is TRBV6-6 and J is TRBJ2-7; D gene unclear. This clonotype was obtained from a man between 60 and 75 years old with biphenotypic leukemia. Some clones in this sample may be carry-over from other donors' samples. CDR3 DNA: TGTGCCAGCAGTCAACTCTCCTACGAGCAGTACTTC. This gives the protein CASSQLSYEQYF.